The 13 T cell receptor beta chains reported below all come from one sample, sequenced in a study of T cells in Graves' hyperthyroidism and ophthalmopathy. Amplified TCR beta CDR3 regions came from RNA transcripts. With the HTBI primer set, the TCR CDR3 went through a first round of RT-PCR. TCRdb re-called the multiplex PCR reads with MiXCR, one entry per CDR3 protein. The sample yields about 380,000 distinct CDR3 sequences, roughly 20% seen once. The sequencing sample was made of blood. These receptors were obtained from a young man with Graves' ophthalmopathy.

This clonotype was seen more than once but under ten times. J is TRBJ2-2 and V is TRBV5-1, with a tentative D call TRBD1 (5 bases). The CDR3 is 15 residues long. Trimming removed 2 bases from V and 8 bases from J, with 16 bases in between. The germline V gene encodes CDR1 SGHRS and CDR2 YFSETQ. The CDR3, as DNA: TGCGCCAGCAGCTTAAGTACTACAGGAACGGGGGAGCTGTTTTTT. Its translation: CASSLSTTGTGELFF.

This clonotype showed up many times. The chain employs TRBV7-2 and TRBJ1-5; D is ambiguous. Germline CDR1 is SGHTA and CDR2 is FQGNSA. The ends were cut back, 5 bases at V and 7 bases at J, with 12 bases in the middle. This CDR3 has 13 residues. The CDR3 loop reads CASSISQRQPQHF. As DNA, the CDR3 is TGTGCCAGCAGCATAAGTCAAAGACAGCCCCAGCATTTT.

This clonotype was observed at least ten times. The V gene is TRBV20-1, the J gene TRBJ2-5, with 7 bases identical to TRBD2. J was trimmed by 12 bases and V by 5 bases; bases with no gene match: 9. This CDR3 is built from 11 residues. Germline V gene data show CDR1 as DFQATT and CDR2 as SNEGSKA (reference sequence). The CDR3 sequence: CSAAPGGIEYF. CDR3 DNA: TGCAGTGCTGCACCGGGGGGAATTGAGTACTTC.

This clonotype came up many times. The DNA of the CDR3 is TGTGCCAGCAGCCGCACAGGGGGAACTGGAAACACCATATATTTT. This sequence encodes CASSRTGGTGNTIYF. The chain links TRBV3-1 to TRBJ1-3, with 8 bases identical to TRBD1. The CDR3 length is 15 residues. Germline trimming cut 4 bases from V and 2 bases from J; bases unmatched to any gene: 4. The germline gives CDR1 LGHDT, CDR2 YNNKEL (reference sequence).

This clonotype showed up many times. The chain carries TRBV11-1 and TRBJ1-5; possibly TRBD1 for D (6 bases). In germline, CDR1 is SGHAT, CDR2 FQDESV (reference sequence). V lost 5 bases to trimming and J lost 3 bases, with 17 bases between them. The CDR3 contains 16 residues. CDR3 protein: CASSKGRDNHNQPQHF. CDR3 nucleotides: TGTGCCAGCAGCAAGGGTCGGGACAATCACAATCAGCCCCAGCATTTT.

This clonotype was counted only a few times. The chain employs TRBV18 and TRBJ1-4; no firm D call. The CDR3 totals 15 residues. Trimming removed 3 bases at V and 7 bases at J, with 15 bases between. Germline V gene sequence: CDR1 KGHSH, CDR2 LQKENI. DNA for the CDR3: TGTGCCAGCTCACCGGGCCCATCAGCTGGTGAAAAACTGTTTTTT. Its protein is CASSPGPSAGEKLFF.

This clonotype was found many times. V and J are TRBV2 and TRBJ2-1; weak D call: TRBD2 (5 bases). Germline V gene sequence: CDR1 SNHLY, CDR2 FYNNEI. The CDR3 is 15 amino acids. V gave up 6 bases and J gave up 0 bases, with 12 bases separating them. The CDR3 DNA reads TGTGCCAGCAGGGTTACTGGACTCTCCTACAATGAGCAGTTCTTC. Translated, it gives CASRVTGLSYNEQFF.

This clonotype was counted many times. The chain combines TRBV12-3 or TRBV12-4 with TRBJ2-3; D gene unclear. CDR3 length equals 16 residues. V shed 1 base and J shed 1 base, with 12 bases lying between them. CDR3 in amino acids: CASSLGATSGTDTQYF. CDR3 bases: TGTGCCAGCAGTTTAGGGGCCACCTCGGGCACAGATACGCAGTATTTT.

Comment on this clonotype: A much more abundant neighbour one base away suggests this may be a read error. V is TRBV7-7 and J is TRBJ2-2; D is possibly TRBD1 (6 bases). The germline V gene encodes CDR1 SSHAT and CDR2 FNYEAQ (reference sequence). V was clipped by 5 bases and J by 6 bases, with 7 bases between them. CDR3 length: 12 residues. The CDR3 here is CASSPGAGELFF. For the CDR3, the DNA is TGTGCCAGCAGCCCAGGGGCCGGGGAGCTGTTTTTT.

V and J are TRBV28 and TRBJ1-2; TRBD1 matches at 9 bases. The germline V gene has CDR1 MDHEN and CDR2 SYDVKM. After removal of 5 bases from V and 8 bases from J, the junction contained 12 bases not matched to a gene. The CDR3 extends over 15 amino acids. CDR3 bases: TGTGCCAGCAGTCGCCCCGGGACAGGGTCGAGAGGCTACACCTTC. Translated, it gives CASSRPGTGSRGYTF.

The J gene is TRBJ2-3, the V gene TRBV7-6; the match to TRBD2 covers 9 bases. Germline V lookup: CDR1 SGHVS, CDR2 FNYEAQ. This CDR3 contains 16 residues. V lost 1 base and J lost 3; bases outside the gene matches: 5. The DNA for the CDR3 is TGTGCCAGCAGCTTAGTTGTAGCGGGAGAAACAGATACGCAGTATTTT. Translation gives CASSLVVAGETDTQYF.

This clonotype showed up many times. The rearrangement uses TRBV11-2 and TRBJ1-2; no clear D gene. Trimming stripped 0 bases from V and 2 bases from J, with 10 bases between. CDR1 and CDR2 (germline): SGHAT, FQNNGV. This CDR3 has 15 amino acids. CDR3 DNA: TGTGCCAGCAGCTTAGAGGCCGGTCCAAACTATGGCTACACCTTC. Translating gives CASSLEAGPNYGYTF.

The chain links TRBV7-8 to TRBJ2-7; D is possibly TRBD2 (5 bases). With 5 bases removed from V and 3 bases from J, the gap between germline ends came to 17 bases. Per germline, CDR1 SGHVS and CDR2 FQNEAQ. The CDR3 is 15 residues long. CDR3 coding DNA: TGTGCCAGCAGCCGGATAGCGAGTAAAATCTACGAGCAGTACTTC. This sequence encodes CASSRIASKIYEQYF.